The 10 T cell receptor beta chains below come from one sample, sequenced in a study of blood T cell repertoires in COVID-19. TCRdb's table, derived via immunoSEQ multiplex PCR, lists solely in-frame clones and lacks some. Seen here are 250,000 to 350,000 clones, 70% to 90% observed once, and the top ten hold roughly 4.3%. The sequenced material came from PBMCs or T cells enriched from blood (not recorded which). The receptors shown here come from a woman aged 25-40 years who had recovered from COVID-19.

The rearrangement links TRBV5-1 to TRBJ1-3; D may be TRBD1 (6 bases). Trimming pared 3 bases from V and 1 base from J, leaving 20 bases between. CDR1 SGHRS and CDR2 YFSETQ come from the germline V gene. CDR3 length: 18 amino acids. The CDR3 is CASSWGPLTTGSGNTIYF. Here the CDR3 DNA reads TGCGCCAGCAGCTGGGGCCCTCTTACTACAGGGTCTGGAAACACCATATATTTT.

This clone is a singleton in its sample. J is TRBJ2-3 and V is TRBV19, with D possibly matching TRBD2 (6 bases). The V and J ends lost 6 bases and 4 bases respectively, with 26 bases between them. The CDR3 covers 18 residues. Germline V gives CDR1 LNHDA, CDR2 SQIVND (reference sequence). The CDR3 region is CASSTPVPYGSLADTQYF. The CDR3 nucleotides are TGTGCCAGTAGCACCCCCGTCCCCTACGGGAGTCTCGCAGATACGCAGTATTTT. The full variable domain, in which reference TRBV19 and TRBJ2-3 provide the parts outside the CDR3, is DGGITQSPKYLFRKEGQNVTLSCEQNLNHDAMYWYRQDPGQGLRLIYYSQIVNDFQKGDIAEGYSVSREKKESFPLTVTSAQKNPTAFYLCASSTPVPYGSLADTQYFGPGTRLTVL.

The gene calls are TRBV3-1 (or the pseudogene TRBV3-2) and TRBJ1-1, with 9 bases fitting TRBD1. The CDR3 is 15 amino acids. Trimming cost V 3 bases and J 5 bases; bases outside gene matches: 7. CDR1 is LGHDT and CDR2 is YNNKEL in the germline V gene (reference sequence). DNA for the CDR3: TGTGCCAGCAGCCAGGCCGGGACAGGGAAAACTGAAGCTTTCTTT. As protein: CASSQAGTGKTEAFF.

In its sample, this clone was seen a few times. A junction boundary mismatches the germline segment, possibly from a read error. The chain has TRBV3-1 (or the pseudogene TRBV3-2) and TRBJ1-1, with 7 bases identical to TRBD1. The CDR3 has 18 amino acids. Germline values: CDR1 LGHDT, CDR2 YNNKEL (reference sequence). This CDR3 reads CASSKELQHRGLNTEAFF. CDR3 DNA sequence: TGTGCCAGCAGCAAAGAACTTCAGCACAGGGGACTGAACACTGAAGCTTTCTTT.

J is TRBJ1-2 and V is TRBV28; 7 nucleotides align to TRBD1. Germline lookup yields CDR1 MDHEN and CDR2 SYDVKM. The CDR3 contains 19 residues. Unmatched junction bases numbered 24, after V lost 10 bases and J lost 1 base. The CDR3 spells CATRQIGQEASWGNYGYTF. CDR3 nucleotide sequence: TGTGCCACCAGGCAGATTGGACAGGAGGCTTCATGGGGTAACTATGGCTACACCTTC.

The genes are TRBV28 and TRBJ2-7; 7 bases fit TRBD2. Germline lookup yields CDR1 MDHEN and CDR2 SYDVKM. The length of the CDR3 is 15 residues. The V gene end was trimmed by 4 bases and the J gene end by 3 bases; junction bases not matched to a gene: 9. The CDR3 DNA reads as TGTGCCAGCAGTTCACCAGGAGCGGGGCTCTACGAGCAGTACTTC. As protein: CASSSPGAGLYEQYF.

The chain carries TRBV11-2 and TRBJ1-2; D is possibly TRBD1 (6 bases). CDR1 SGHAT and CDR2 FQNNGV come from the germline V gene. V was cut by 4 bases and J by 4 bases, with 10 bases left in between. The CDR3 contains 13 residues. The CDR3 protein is CASSWTDSYGYTF. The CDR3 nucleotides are TGTGCCAGCAGCTGGACAGACTCCTATGGCTACACCTTC. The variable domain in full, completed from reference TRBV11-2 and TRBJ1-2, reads EAGVAQSPRYKIIEKRQSVAFWCNPISGHATLYWYQQILGQGPKLLIQFQNNGVVDDSQLPKDRFSAERLKGVDSTLKIQPAKLEDSAVYLCASSWTDSYGYTFGSGTRLTVV.

The CDR3: CASSLGGHLNEKLFF. As DNA, the CDR3 is TGTGCCAGCAGCTTAGGAGGACACCTTAATGAAAAACTGTTTTTT. The V call is TRBV7-9, the J call TRBJ1-4; the D gene is possibly TRBD1 (5 bases). Germline values: CDR1 SEHNR, CDR2 FQNEAQ (reference sequence). V shed 1 base and J shed 4 bases, with 10 bases lying between them. The CDR3 contains 15 residues.

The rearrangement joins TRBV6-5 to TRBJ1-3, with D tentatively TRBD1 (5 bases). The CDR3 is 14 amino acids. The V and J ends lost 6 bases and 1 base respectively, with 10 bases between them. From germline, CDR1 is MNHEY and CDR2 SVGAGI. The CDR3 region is CASRVDSSGNTIYF. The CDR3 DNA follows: TGTGCCAGCAGAGTTGACAGTTCTGGAAACACCATATATTTT.

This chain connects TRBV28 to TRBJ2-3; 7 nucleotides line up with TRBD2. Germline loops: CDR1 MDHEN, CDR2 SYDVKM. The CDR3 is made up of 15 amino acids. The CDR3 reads CAIGPGGMRTDTQYF. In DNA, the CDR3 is TGTGCTATCGGCCCGGGAGGCATGAGAACAGATACGCAGTATTTT.